Listed below are T cell receptor beta chains from one sample, sequenced in a study of sequential checkpoint blockade in melanoma. Clones were read by immunoSEQ multiplex PCR, and TCRdb kept only the in-frame ones, dropping some. The sample has about 11,000 clones; nearly 70% are singletons. The material was CD8+ T cells sorted from blood (inferred from file names), obtained from a patient given nivolumab and ipilimumab in sequence. These receptors originate from a human donor with melanoma. CDR3s include the opening cysteine and the closing phenylalanine or tryptophan. The order of the fields is V gene, clone size, J gene, CDR3 length, D gene, CDR3 protein, CDR3 DNA. The D gene is left open where the match is weak. Clone size appears in some rows only: once, few, many, or a class for an expanded clone.

V gene: TRBV19
clone size: few
J gene: TRBJ2-7
CDR3 length: 14
D gene: TRBD2
CDR3 protein: CASSPLAGIYEQYF
CDR3 DNA: TGTGCCAGTAGTCCCCTAGCGGGAATCTACGAGCAGTACTTC

V gene: TRBV28
clone size: few
J gene: TRBJ2-7
CDR3 length: 14
D gene: -
CDR3 protein: CASSLSGGQNEQYF
CDR3 DNA: TGTGCCAGCAGTTTATCGGGGGGCCAGAACGAGCAGTACTTC

V gene: TRBV7-2
clone size: -
J gene: TRBJ2-5
CDR3 length: 15
D gene: TRBD2
CDR3 protein: CASSFSGTSRETQYF
CDR3 DNA: TGTGCCAGCAGCTTCTCCGGGACTAGCCGAGAGACCCAGTACTTC

V gene: TRBV4-2
clone size: -
J gene: TRBJ1-1
CDR3 length: 16
D gene: -
CDR3 protein: CASSQPSWTENTEAFF
CDR3 DNA: TGTGCCAGCAGCCAACCATCCTGGACAGAGAACACTGAAGCTTTCTTT

V gene: TRBV5-1
clone size: -
J gene: TRBJ2-7
CDR3 length: 14
D gene: -
CDR3 protein: CASSPSHRAYEQYF
CDR3 DNA: TGCGCCAGCAGCCCCTCTCACAGGGCCTACGAGCAGTACTTC

V gene: TRBV29-1
clone size: -
J gene: TRBJ1-1
CDR3 length: 15
D gene: -
CDR3 protein: CSVSILERVNTEAFF
CDR3 DNA: TGCAGCGTTTCCATTCTCGAGAGGGTGAACACTGAAGCTTTCTTT

V gene: TRBV10-1
clone size: -
J gene: TRBJ1-4
CDR3 length: 13
D gene: -
CDR3 protein: CASQQGIEEKLFF
CDR3 DNA: TGCGCCAGCCAACAGGGAATTGAAGAAAAACTGTTTTTT

V gene: TRBV4-1
clone size: -
J gene: TRBJ2-7
CDR3 length: 15
D gene: TRBD1
CDR3 protein: CASSQEGTGGWEQYF
CDR3 DNA: TGCGCCAGCAGCCAAGAAGGGACAGGGGGCTGGGAGCAGTACTTC

V gene: TRBV4-1
clone size: -
J gene: TRBJ2-5
CDR3 length: 14
D gene: -
CDR3 protein: CASSQDPGQETQYF
CDR3 DNA: TGCGCCAGCAGCCAAGATCCAGGACAAGAGACCCAGTACTTC

V gene: TRBV5-6
clone size: -
J gene: TRBJ1-1
CDR3 length: 13
D gene: -
CDR3 protein: CASSFRRDTEAFF
CDR3 DNA: TGTGCCAGCAGCTTTAGGAGGGACACTGAAGCTTTCTTT

V gene: TRBV28
clone size: -
J gene: TRBJ2-5
CDR3 length: 14
D gene: TRBD1
CDR3 protein: CASSFSGGQETQYF
CDR3 DNA: TGTGCCAGCAGTTTCTCAGGGGGCCAAGAGACCCAGTACTTC

V gene: TRBV15
clone size: -
J gene: TRBJ2-3
CDR3 length: 16
D gene: TRBD2
CDR3 protein: CATSRGLAESTDTQYF
CDR3 DNA: TGTGCCACCAGCAGAGGACTAGCGGAGAGCACAGATACGCAGTATTTT

V gene: TRBV5-1
clone size: -
J gene: TRBJ2-7
CDR3 length: 16
D gene: -
CDR3 protein: CASSPRLGLDTKRQYF
CDR3 DNA: TGCGCCAGCAGCCCGCGTCTAGGACTCGACACGAAACGGCAGTACTTC

V gene: TRBV7-9
clone size: -
J gene: TRBJ1-2
CDR3 length: 16
D gene: -
CDR3 protein: CASSLALPGSNYGYTF
CDR3 DNA: TGTGCCAGCAGCTTAGCGCTCCCGGGGTCTAACTATGGCTACACCTTC

V gene: TRBV28
clone size: few
J gene: TRBJ2-2
CDR3 length: 14
D gene: -
CDR3 protein: CASARPRSTGELFF
CDR3 DNA: TGTGCCAGCGCTCGGCCTAGATCCACCGGGGAGCTGTTTTTT

V gene: TRBV4-2
clone size: -
J gene: TRBJ2-3
CDR3 length: 16
D gene: -
CDR3 protein: CASSQELAWEVDTQYF
CDR3 DNA: TGTGCCAGCAGCCAAGAACTAGCATGGGAAGTAGATACGCAGTATTTT